This passage covers 23 T cell receptor beta chains from one sample sequenced in a study of response to subunit inactivated influenza vaccine. A single record per CDR3 protein comes from TCRdb applying MiXCR to the RT-PCR reads. This sample yields roughly 700,000 distinct CDR3 sequences, of which about 15% are seen a single time; 6% to 7% belongs to the top ten. Sequencing used PBMCs from blood, obtained roughly 2 weeks before vaccination. These receptors came from a man aged 50 or older who received an inactivated influenza vaccine.

This clonotype was detected only a few times. The chain employs TRBV11-2 and TRBJ2-2, with D possibly matching TRBD2 (6 bases). The CDR3 totals 18 residues. CDR1 is SGHAT and CDR2 is FQNNGV in the germline V gene. Trimming cost V 5 bases and J 1 base, with 20 bases left between them. The CDR3 DNA reads as TGTGCCAGCAGCCGCCGTCCGGAGGGGAGTGGGAACACCGGGGAGCTGTTTTTT. Protein: CASSRRPEGSGNTGELFF.

This chain joins TRBV12-3 or TRBV12-4 and TRBJ2-7; the match to TRBD1 covers 7 bases. There are 15 residues in the CDR3. With V trimmed by 5 bases and J by 3 bases, 10 bases remained unmatched. The CDR3 DNA follows: TGTGCCAGCAGTACCGGGACAGCCGCCCACTACGAGCAGTACTTC. It translates to CASSTGTAAHYEQYF.

The genes are TRBV7-2 and TRBJ2-5; TRBD2 matches at 8 bases. Germline V lookup: CDR1 SGHTA, CDR2 FQGNSA. V shed 0 bases and J 5 bases; nucleotides not matched to a gene: 8. The CDR3 is made up of 16 amino acids. The CDR3 loop is CASSLARQAGVETQYF. In DNA form, the CDR3 reads TGTGCCAGCAGCTTAGCTCGTCAAGCGGGAGTGGAGACCCAGTACTTC.

V is TRBV5-1 and J is TRBJ2-5; no clear D gene. The CDR3 spans 14 residues. Trimming stripped 0 bases from V and 2 bases from J, with 8 bases between. CDR1 SGHRS and CDR2 YFSETQ come from the germline V gene. The CDR3, as DNA: TGCGCCAGCAGCTTGGCCTCTTATCAAGAGACCCAGTACTTC. Protein: CASSLASYQETQYF.

This clonotype was seen only a few times. V usage is TRBV28 and J usage is TRBJ2-7, with 7 bases identical to TRBD1. The CDR3 is 11 amino acids. Germline lookup yields CDR1 MDHEN and CDR2 SYDVKM. V shed 11 bases and J 3 bases; nucleotides not matched to a gene: 4. CDR3 sequence (DNA): TGTGCCGCAGGACAGGACTACGAGCAGTACTTC. This translates into CAAGQDYEQYF.

The chain employs TRBV9 and TRBJ1-2, with D perhaps matching TRBD1 (5 bases). The CDR3 totals 15 residues. The V end was cut by 4 bases, the J end by 1 base, with 14 bases between. CDR1 is SGDLS and CDR2 is YYNGEE in the germline V gene. CDR3 nucleotide sequence: TGTGCCAGCAGCACGTCCCAGGGTTTTAACTATGGCTACACCTTC. Protein product: CASSTSQGFNYGYTF.

This clonotype was seen a handful of times. The V call is TRBV12-3 or TRBV12-4, the J call TRBJ2-1, with 7 positions matching TRBD2. Trimming removed 6 bases from V and 4 bases from J; junction bases left unmatched: 9. The CDR3 contains 15 residues. The CDR3 coding sequence is TGTGCCAGCAGCTCGGACCCGGGGGGTTACAATGAGCAGTTCTTC. Translation gives CASSSDPGGYNEQFF.

Many counts were recorded for this clonotype. This chain connects TRBV6-2 or TRBV6-3 to TRBJ2-4, with TRBD2 matching 12 bases. Germline CDR1 is MNHEY and CDR2 is SVGEGT. The CDR3 totals 18 residues. Germline trimming cut 7 bases from V and 0 bases from J; bases unmatched to any gene: 10. CDR3 protein: CASNRWTSGTTAKNIQYF. The CDR3 bases are TGTGCCAGCAATAGATGGACTAGCGGGACCACAGCCAAAAACATTCAGTACTTC.

At least ten counts were recorded for this clonotype. The J gene is TRBJ1-5, the V gene TRBV12-3 or TRBV12-4; D unclear. The CDR3 is made up of 14 amino acids. V shed 1 base and J shed 9 bases, with 13 bases lying between them. This chain's CDR3 is CASSLGFGNAPQHF. In DNA form, the CDR3 reads TGTGCCAGCAGTTTAGGGTTCGGGAATGCGCCCCAGCATTTT.

This clonotype showed up many times. V and J are TRBV28 and TRBJ2-1; possible D gene TRBD2, 6 bases. Trimming pared 10 bases from V and 2 bases from J, leaving 15 bases between. The CDR3 runs 14 residues. The germline V gene encodes CDR1 MDHEN and CDR2 SYDVKM. The CDR3 nucleotides read TGTGCCACCGGCGGAGGGCTTACCTACAATGAGCAGTTCTTC. Translation gives CATGGGLTYNEQFF.

This chain uses TRBV12-3 or TRBV12-4 with TRBJ2-4, with 7 nucleotides matching TRBD1. CDR3 length equals 16 residues. The trim removed 5 bases at V and 7 bases at J, leaving 14 bases unmatched. The CDR3 bases are TGTGCCAGCAGTACCAGAGAGACAGGGTACGGGAACATTCAGTACTTC. This encodes CASSTRETGYGNIQYF.

This clonotype was recorded at least ten times. The V and J genes are TRBV7-2 and TRBJ2-7; 9 bases align to TRBD2. CDR1 SGHTA and CDR2 FQGNSA come from the germline V gene. Unmatched junction bases numbered 12, after V lost 4 bases and J lost 5 bases. This CDR3 is 16 amino acids long. This CDR3 reads CASSWRGAGGRNEQYF. In DNA, the CDR3 is TGTGCCAGCAGCTGGAGGGGAGCGGGAGGTAGGAACGAGCAGTACTTC.

The chain links TRBV6-6 to TRBJ1-5; TRBD1 is a possible D gene (5 bases). The CDR3 runs to 11 residues. CDR1 and CDR2 from the germline V gene are MNHNY and SVGAGI (reference sequence). V gave up 2 bases and J gave up 15 bases, with 11 bases separating them. The CDR3, as DNA: TGTGCCAGCAGTTACGGGGACGTTTTGCATTTT. This encodes CASSYGDVLHF.

This clonotype was counted between two and nine times. The J gene is TRBJ2-7, the V gene TRBV7-8, with 8 bases aligning to TRBD1. CDR1 is SGHVS, CDR2 FQNEAQ, per germline. This CDR3 region has 14 residues. Trimming cost V 8 bases and J 5 bases; bases outside gene matches: 11. For the CDR3, the DNA is TGTGCCAGCGGCTACCCGGGACAGGTCCACGAGCAGTACTTC. Translating it yields CASGYPGQVHEQYF.

The V call is TRBV14, the J call TRBJ2-7; the match to TRBD1 covers 8 bases. The CDR3 sequence is 16 residues long. Germline V gives CDR1 SGHDN, CDR2 FVKESK. J lost 2 bases, V lost 3 bases, and 9 bases had no gene match. The CDR3 DNA follows: TGTGCCAGCAGCCAGGGGCCGCGACAGGGGCCCTACGAGCAGTACTTC. It yields the protein CASSQGPRQGPYEQYF.

This clonotype was observed many times. The gene calls are TRBV27 and TRBJ2-5; 7 bases align to TRBD1. The CDR3 runs 17 residues. Looked up from germline, CDR1 is MNHEY and CDR2 is SMNVEV (reference sequence). Losses at the gene ends were 5 bases for V and 2 bases for J; bases not matched to a gene: 14. CDR3 in DNA: TGTGCCAGCAGTGTCACCTCCTTGACAGGGCCACAAGAGACCCAGTACTTC. Translated, it gives CASSVTSLTGPQETQYF.

The CDR3 sequence: CSANQGYGYTF. Here the CDR3 DNA reads TGCAGTGCTAATCAGGGGTATGGCTACACCTTC. The chain joins TRBV20-1 to TRBJ1-2; D might be TRBD1 (6 bases). Trimming left V 4 bases short and J 5 bases short, with 8 bases between. The germline CDR1 and CDR2 sequences are DFQATT and SNEGSKA (reference sequence). The CDR3 extends over 11 amino acids.

This clonotype was counted many times. The genes are TRBV3-1 and TRBJ2-1, with 9 bases fitting TRBD1. Germline assignment: CDR1 LGHDT and CDR2 YNNKEL (reference sequence). This CDR3 has 16 residues. The ends lost 3 bases at V and 3 bases at J; junction bases unmatched: 6. DNA for the CDR3: TGTGCCAGCAGCCAGACCGGGACAGGGTTCTACAATGAGCAGTTCTTC. This codes for CASSQTGTGFYNEQFF.

This clonotype has ten or more counts. The rearrangement uses TRBV4-1 and TRBJ2-7, with unresolved D. Trimming pared 1 base from V and 0 bases from J, leaving 13 bases between. The CDR3 is made up of 16 amino acids. CDR1 is MGHRA and CDR2 is YSYEKL in the germline V gene. CDR3 residues: CASSQGPGLSSYEQYF. CDR3 nucleotide sequence: TGCGCCAGCAGCCAAGGGCCAGGTCTTAGCTCCTACGAGCAGTACTTC.

The V gene is TRBV12-3 or TRBV12-4, the J gene TRBJ1-5, with D perhaps matching TRBD1 (6 bases). The CDR3 contains 15 residues. The V end was cut by 5 bases, the J end by 3 bases, with 14 bases between. The CDR3 loop is CASSKDRLHNQPQHF. In DNA form, the CDR3 reads TGTGCCAGCAGTAAGGACAGATTACACAATCAGCCCCAGCATTTT.

The rearrangement uses TRBV15 and TRBJ2-7; TRBD1 matches at 11 bases. CDR1 and CDR2 from the germline V gene are LNHNV and YYDKDF (reference sequence). The CDR3 is 16 amino acids. V gave up 0 bases and J gave up 5 bases; unmatched junction bases: 6. CDR3 coding DNA: TGTGCCACCAGCAGAGAAATGAGGGACAGGGGGAACGAGCAGTACTTC. Translating gives CATSREMRDRGNEQYF.

V gene TRBV7-9 combines with J gene TRBJ2-7; the D gene is possibly TRBD1 (6 bases). Trimming pared 1 base from V and 4 bases from J, leaving 14 bases between. The CDR3 length is 15 residues. Germline lookup yields CDR1 SEHNR and CDR2 FQNEAQ (reference sequence). CDR3 amino acids: CASSLGTGSGYEQYF. Written as DNA, the CDR3 is TGTGCCAGCAGCTTAGGAACAGGGTCAGGTTACGAGCAGTACTTC.

The chain uses TRBV20-1 and TRBJ2-2, with 15 bases that match TRBD2. Germline CDR1 and CDR2: DFQATT and SNEGSKA (reference sequence). The trim removed 3 bases at V and 7 bases at J, leaving 12 bases unmatched. The CDR3 has 18 residues. CDR3 sequence reads: CSASSGTSGRTFFGELFF. As DNA, the CDR3 is TGCAGTGCTAGCTCCGGGACTAGCGGGAGGACGTTCTTCGGGGAGCTGTTTTTT.